This T cell receptor beta chain stems from a study of shared T cell receptors in the human thymus. Clones were sequenced by immunoSEQ multiplex PCR, and TCRdb holds only the in-frame ones, with some missing. The sample includes around 340,000 clones, approximately 95% of them seen just once. This CDR3 has 15 amino acids. The V and J ends lost 5 bases and 4 bases, in that order; junction bases with no gene match: 8. Germline V gene sequence: CDR1 LNHNV, CDR2 YYDKDF (reference sequence). The specimen sequenced was thymocytes. The J gene is TRBJ1-5, the V gene TRBV15; 7 nucleotides match TRBD1. This sequence originates from a human donor. The CDR3 nucleotides read TGTGCCACCAGCGGAGGACAGGAATTTAATCAGCCCCAGCATTTT. Residues: CATSGGQEFNQPQHF.